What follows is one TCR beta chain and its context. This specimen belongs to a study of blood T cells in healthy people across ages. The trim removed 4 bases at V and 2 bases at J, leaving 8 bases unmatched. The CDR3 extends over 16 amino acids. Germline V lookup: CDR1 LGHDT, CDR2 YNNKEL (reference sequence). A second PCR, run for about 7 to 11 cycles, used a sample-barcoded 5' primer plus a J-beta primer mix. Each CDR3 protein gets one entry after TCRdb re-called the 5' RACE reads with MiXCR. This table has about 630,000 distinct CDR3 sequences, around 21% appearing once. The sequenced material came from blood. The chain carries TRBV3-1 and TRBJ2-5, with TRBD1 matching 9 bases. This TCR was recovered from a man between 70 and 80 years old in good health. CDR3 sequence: CASSPDRGRGQETQYF. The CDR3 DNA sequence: TGTGCCAGCAGCCCTGACAGGGGGAGGGGGCAAGAGACCCAGTACTTC.